The source of this T cell receptor (beta chain) is a study of OX40 agonist ivuxolimab in advanced cancers. The wider study: Patients were dosed with the agonistic anti-OX40 (CD134) antibody ivuxolimab. General study points: Low normalized T-cell clonal expansion was additionally recorded for some nonresponders. The study found that CD8+ T cells averaged more expanded clones than CD4+. At doses 0.1 to 3.0 mg/kg, CD4+ and CD8+ clones expanded.

Sequencing used immunoSEQ multiplex PCR; TCRdb keeps in-frame clones, though not all of them. The table includes some 77,000 clones, 65% to 85% detected once. The germline CDR1 and CDR2 sequences are SGHNT and YYREEE (reference sequence). The CDR3 covers 16 residues. V lost 5 bases and J lost 7; bases outside the gene matches: 12. A single count supports this clone. The antigen is undetermined. The input for sequencing was CD4+ or CD8+ T cells sorted from blood, taken in a trial of the OX40 agonist ivuxolimab. The gene calls are TRBV5-4 and TRBJ2-2; 9 nucleotides match TRBD1. The clonotype was recovered from an adult with an advanced solid tumor such as melanoma, head and neck, liver or kidney cancer. The CDR3 sequence: CASSWGQGTSGGELFF. The CDR3 DNA follows: TGTGCCAGCAGTTGGGGACAGGGCACTAGTGGCGGGGAGCTGTTTTTT.